This T cell receptor beta chain came from a study of T cell repertoires in aging, cancer and after chemotherapy. V gave up 6 bases and J gave up 4 bases; unmatched junction bases: 5. The germline V gene has CDR1 SQVTM and CDR2 ANQGSEA. The CDR3 loop spans 13 amino acids. Rearranged V-D-J TRB sequences were amplified with a mixed TRB-A/B primer pool. In TCRdb, the multiplex PCR reads were re-called with MiXCR into one record per CDR3 protein. The sample yields thousands of distinct CDR3 sequences, about 54% seen once. TCR beta rearrangements were amplified from peripheral blood genomic DNA. Study-wide findings and caveats: Compared with age-matched healthy donors, untreated hematological or solid cancer patients showed higher blood TCR clonality.

This clonotype is termed large. The antigen is not known. This sequence was found in a human donor with a blood cancer. This chain connects TRBV29-1 to TRBJ2-7; 11 nucleotides agree with TRBD1. Sequenced: blood. CDR3 sequence: CSVRGQGAYEQYF. The CDR3 bases are TGCAGCGTGCGAGGACAGGGGGCTTACGAGCAGTACTTC.